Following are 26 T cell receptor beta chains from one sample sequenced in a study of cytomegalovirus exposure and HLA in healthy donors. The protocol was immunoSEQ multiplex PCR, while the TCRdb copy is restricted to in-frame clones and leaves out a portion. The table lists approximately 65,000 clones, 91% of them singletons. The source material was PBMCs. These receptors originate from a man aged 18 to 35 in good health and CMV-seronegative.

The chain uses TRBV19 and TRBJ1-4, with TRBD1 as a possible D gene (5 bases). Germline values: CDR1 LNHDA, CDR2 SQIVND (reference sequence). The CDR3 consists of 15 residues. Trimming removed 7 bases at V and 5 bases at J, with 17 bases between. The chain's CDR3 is CASNPMQGSNEKLFF. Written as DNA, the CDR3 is TGTGCCAGTAACCCTATGCAGGGTTCCAATGAAAAACTGTTTTTT.

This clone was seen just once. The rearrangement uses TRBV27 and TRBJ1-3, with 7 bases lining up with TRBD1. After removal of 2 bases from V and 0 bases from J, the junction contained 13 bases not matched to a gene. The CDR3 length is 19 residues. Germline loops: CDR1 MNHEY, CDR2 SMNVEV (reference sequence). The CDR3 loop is CASSLRGLGVGTSGNTIYF. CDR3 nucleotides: TGTGCCAGCAGTTTAAGGGGGCTCGGGGTAGGGACCTCTGGAAACACCATATATTTT.

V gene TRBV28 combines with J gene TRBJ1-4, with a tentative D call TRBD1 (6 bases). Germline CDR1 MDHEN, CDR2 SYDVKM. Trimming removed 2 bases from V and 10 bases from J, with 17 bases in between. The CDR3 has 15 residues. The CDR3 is CASSLRGQTLRKLFF. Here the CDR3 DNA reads TGTGCCAGCAGTTTACGTGGACAGACACTCCGAAAACTGTTTTTT. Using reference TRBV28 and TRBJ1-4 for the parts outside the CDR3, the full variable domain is DVKVTQSSRYLVKRTGEKVFLECVQDMDHENMFWYRQDPGLGLRLIYFSYDVKMKEKGDIPEGYSVSREKKERFSLILESASTNQTSMYLCASSLRGQTLRKLFFGSGTQLSVL.

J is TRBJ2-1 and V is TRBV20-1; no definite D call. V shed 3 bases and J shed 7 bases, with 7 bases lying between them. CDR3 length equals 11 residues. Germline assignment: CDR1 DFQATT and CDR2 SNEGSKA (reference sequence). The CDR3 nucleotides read TGCAGTGCTAGTAGTGTGAATGAGCAGTTCTTC. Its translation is CSASSVNEQFF.

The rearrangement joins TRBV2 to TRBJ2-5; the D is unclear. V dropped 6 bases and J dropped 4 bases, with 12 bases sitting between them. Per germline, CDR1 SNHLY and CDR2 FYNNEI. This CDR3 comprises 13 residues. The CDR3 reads CASRTYSAETQYF. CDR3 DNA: TGTGCCAGCAGGACGTACAGTGCAGAGACCCAGTACTTC.

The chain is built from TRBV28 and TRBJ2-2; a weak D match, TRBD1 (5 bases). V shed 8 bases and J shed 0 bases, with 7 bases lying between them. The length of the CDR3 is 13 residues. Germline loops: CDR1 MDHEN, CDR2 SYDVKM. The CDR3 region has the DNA TGTGCCAGCTGGACACCGAACACCGGGGAGCTGTTTTTT. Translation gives CASWTPNTGELFF.

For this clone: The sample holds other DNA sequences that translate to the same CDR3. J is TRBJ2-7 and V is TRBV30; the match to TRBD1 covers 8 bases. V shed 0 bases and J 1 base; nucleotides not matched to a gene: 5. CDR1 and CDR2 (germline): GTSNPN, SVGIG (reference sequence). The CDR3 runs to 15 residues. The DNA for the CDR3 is TGTGCCTGGAGTGTACGAGGGACAGGTTCCTACGAGCAGTACTTC. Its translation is CAWSVRGTGSYEQYF.

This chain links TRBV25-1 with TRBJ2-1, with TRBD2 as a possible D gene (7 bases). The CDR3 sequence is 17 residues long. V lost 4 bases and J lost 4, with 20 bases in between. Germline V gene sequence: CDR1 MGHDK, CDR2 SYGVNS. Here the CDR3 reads CASSALGRTRGYNEQFF. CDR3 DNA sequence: TGTGCCAGCAGTGCCCTCGGGAGGACTAGGGGGTACAATGAGCAGTTCTTC.

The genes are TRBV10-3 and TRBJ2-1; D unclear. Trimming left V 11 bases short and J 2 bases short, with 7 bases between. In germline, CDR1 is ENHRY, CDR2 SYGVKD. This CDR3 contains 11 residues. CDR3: CAVSAYNEQFF. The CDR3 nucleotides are TGTGCCGTCTCTGCCTACAATGAGCAGTTCTTC.

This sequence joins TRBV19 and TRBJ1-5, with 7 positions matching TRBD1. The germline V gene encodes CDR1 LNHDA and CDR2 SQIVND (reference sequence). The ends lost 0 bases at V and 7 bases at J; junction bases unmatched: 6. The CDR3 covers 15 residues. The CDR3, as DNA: TGTGCCAGTAGTATAGAACAGGGGCCGGGACAGCCCCAGCATTTT. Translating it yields CASSIEQGPGQPQHF. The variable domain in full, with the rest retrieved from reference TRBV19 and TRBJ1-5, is DGGITQSPKYLFRKEGQNVTLSCEQNLNHDAMYWYRQDPGQGLRLIYYSQIVNDFQKGDIAEGYSVSREKKESFPLTVTSAQKNPTAFYLCASSIEQGPGQPQHFGDGTRLSIL.

CDR3 bases: TGTGCCACCAGCAGAGATGGCGGACAGGGATTGAGCTCAGGAAACACCATATATTTT. Translated: CATSRDGGQGLSSGNTIYF. This chain links TRBV15 with TRBJ1-3; 8 nucleotides align to TRBD1. The CDR3 is made up of 19 amino acids. From germline, CDR1 is LNHNV and CDR2 YYDKDF (reference sequence). J gave up 4 bases and V 0 bases, and 14 bases lay outside the gene matches.

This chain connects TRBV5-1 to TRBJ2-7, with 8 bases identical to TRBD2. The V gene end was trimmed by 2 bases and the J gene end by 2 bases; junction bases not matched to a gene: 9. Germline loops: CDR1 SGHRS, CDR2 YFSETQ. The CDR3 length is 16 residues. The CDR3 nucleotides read TGCGCCAGCAGCTTAAATCAGGGCGGGGGGACCTACGAGCAGTACTTC. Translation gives CASSLNQGGGTYEQYF.

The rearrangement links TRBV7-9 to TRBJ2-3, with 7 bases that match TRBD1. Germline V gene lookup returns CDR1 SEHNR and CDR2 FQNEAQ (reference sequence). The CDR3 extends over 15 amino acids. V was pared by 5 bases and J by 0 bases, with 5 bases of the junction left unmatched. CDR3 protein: CASSATGISTDTQYF. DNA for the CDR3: TGTGCCAGCAGCGCGACAGGGATCAGCACAGATACGCAGTATTTT.

The CDR3 DNA reads as TGTGCCTGGAGCCCAGTTTTTGGACAGGGGGTAGTTCAGCCCCAGCATTTT. Translation gives CAWSPVFGQGVVQPQHF. V and J are TRBV30 and TRBJ1-5, with 10 positions matching TRBD1. The V segment lost 3 bases and the J segment 6 bases; nucleotides outside the gene matches: 14. There are 17 residues in the CDR3. Germline-derived CDR1 and CDR2 are GTSNPN and SVGIG (reference sequence).

The CDR3 here is CASSEHRGGNTIYF. The CDR3 DNA follows: TGTGCCAGCAGCGAACATAGGGGTGGAAACACCATATATTTT. The chain joins TRBV11-2 to TRBJ1-3; D might be TRBD1 (5 bases). The CDR3 is 14 amino acids. Trimming took 5 bases from V and 3 from J, leaving 11 bases between them. The germline V gene has CDR1 SGHAT and CDR2 FQNNGV.

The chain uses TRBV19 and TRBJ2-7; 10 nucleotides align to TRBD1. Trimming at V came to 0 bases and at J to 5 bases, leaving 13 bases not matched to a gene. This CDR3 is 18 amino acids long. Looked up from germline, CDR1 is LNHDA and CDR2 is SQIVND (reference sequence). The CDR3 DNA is TGTGCCAGTAGTATAGATCTTTACCTCGCCGGGACAGGGGACGAGCAGTACTTC. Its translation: CASSIDLYLAGTGDEQYF.

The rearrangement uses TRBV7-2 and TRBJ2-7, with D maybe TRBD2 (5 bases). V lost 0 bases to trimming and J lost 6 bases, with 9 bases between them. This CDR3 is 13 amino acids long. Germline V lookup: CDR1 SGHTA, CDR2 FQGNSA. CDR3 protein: CASSLAGAVEQYF. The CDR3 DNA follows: TGTGCCAGCAGCTTAGCGGGAGCGGTCGAGCAGTACTTC.

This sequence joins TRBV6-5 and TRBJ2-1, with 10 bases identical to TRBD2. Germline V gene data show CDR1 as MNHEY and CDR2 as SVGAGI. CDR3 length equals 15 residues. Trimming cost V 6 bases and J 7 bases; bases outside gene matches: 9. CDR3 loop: CASSPGTSESNEQFF. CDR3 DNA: TGTGCCAGCAGCCCCGGGACTAGCGAGTCTAATGAGCAGTTCTTC.

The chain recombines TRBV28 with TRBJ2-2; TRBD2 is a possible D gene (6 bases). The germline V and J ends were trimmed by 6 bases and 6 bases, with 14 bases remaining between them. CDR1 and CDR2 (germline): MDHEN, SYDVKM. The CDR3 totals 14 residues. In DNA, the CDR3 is TGTGCCAGCAGGTCGGGGGACGACTCCGGGGAGCTGTTTTTT. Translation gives CASRSGDDSGELFF.

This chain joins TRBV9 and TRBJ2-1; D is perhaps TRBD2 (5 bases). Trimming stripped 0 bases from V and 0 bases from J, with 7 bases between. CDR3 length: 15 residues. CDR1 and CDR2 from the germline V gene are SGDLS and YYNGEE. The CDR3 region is CASSVDGDSYNEQFF. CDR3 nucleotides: TGTGCCAGCAGCGTAGACGGGGACTCCTACAATGAGCAGTTCTTC. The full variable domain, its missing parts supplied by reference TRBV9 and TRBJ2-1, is DSGVTQTPKHLITATGQRVTLRCSPRSGDLSVYWYQQSLDQGLQFLIQYYNGEERAKGNILERFSAQQFPDLHSELNLSSLELGDSALYFCASSVDGDSYNEQFFGPGTRLTVL.

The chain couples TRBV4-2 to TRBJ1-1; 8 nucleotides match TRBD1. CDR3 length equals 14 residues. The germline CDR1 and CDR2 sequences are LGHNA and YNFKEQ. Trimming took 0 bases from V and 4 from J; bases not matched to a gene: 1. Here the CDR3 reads CASSQDTGGTEAFF. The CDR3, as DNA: TGTGCCAGCAGCCAAGATACAGGGGGCACTGAAGCTTTCTTT.

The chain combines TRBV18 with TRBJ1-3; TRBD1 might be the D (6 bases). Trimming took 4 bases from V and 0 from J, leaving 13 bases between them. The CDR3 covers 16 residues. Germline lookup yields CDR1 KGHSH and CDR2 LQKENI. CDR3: CASSLSRTDSGNTIYF. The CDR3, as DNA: TGTGCCAGCTCACTGAGCCGGACAGACTCTGGAAACACCATATATTTT.

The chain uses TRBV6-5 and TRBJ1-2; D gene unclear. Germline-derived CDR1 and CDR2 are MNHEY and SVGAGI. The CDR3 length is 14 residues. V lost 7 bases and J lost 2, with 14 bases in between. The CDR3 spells CASTHWPENYGYTF. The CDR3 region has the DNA TGTGCCAGCACCCACTGGCCGGAGAACTATGGCTACACCTTC.

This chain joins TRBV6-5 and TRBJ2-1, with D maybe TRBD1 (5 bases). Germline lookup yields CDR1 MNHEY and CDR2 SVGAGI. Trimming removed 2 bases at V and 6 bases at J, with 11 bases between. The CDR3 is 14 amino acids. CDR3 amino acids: CASSYDAGRNEQFF. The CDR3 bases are TGTGCCAGCAGTTACGATGCAGGGCGCAATGAGCAGTTCTTC.

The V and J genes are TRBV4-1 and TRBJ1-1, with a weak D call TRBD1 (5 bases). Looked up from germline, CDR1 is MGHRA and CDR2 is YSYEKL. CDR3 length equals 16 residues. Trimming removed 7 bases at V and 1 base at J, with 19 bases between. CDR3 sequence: CASNWGRTRGNTEAFF. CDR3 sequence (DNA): TGCGCCAGCAACTGGGGGAGGACAAGAGGGAACACTGAAGCTTTCTTT.

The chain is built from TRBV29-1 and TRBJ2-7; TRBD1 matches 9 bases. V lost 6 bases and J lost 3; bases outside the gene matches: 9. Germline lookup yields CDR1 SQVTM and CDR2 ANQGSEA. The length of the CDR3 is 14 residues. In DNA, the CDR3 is TGCAGCGTATCCGGGACAGGGACGATCTACGAGCAGTACTTC. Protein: CSVSGTGTIYEQYF.